Described below is a single TCR beta chain sequence and its context. What it binds is unknown. Trimming took 0 bases from V and 0 from J; bases not matched to a gene: 0. The V gene's germline CDR1 is KGHDR and CDR2 SFDVKD. This CDR3 region has 17 residues. TCRdb passed the 5' RACE reads through MiXCR, listing each CDR3 protein once. Of hundreds of thousands of distinct CDR3 sequences in the sample, roughly 12% were seen once. This entry comes from a study of identical twins. Healthy Caucasians, and only they, were the donors. Findings and limits, study-wide: Modeled out-of-frame TCR alpha sharing in monozygotic twins fell below observed levels.

These data are also associated with another study on yellow fever vaccine responses in identical twins.

This TCR came from a woman aged 18-30 years in good health. This chain joins TRBV24-1 and TRBJ2-6, with 8 bases aligning to TRBD1. The specimen was CD8+ T cells sorted from blood. The CDR3 DNA sequence: TGTGCCACCAGTGATTTGGGGACAGGCTCTGGGGCCAACGTCCTGACTTTC. Protein: CATSDLGTGSGANVLTF.